This T cell receptor (beta chain) was profiled in a study of vaccination effects on CD4 cells after COVID-19 (dated by TCRdb to the early 2020s). For the wider study: Across the study, the median time from the second dose to post-vaccine sampling was 72 days (range 14 to 241). Cultures from other donors in the study were sequenced using the Oncomine TCR Beta short-read assay on an Illumina iSeq 100. A total of 10 COVID-19 convalescent patients and a handful of SARS-CoV-2-naive healthy vaccine recipients were included in the full study. The study compared SARS-CoV-2 spike-specific CD4+ TCR repertoires before and after mRNA vaccination in COVID-19 convalescent patients and infection-naive vaccine recipients. General findings and caveats noted by the study authors: At late post-vaccination timepoints, both infection-induced and vaccine-induced clones showed marked clonal contraction, consistent with waning T cell responses. Among healthy vaccine recipients, nearly all vaccine-induced clones were SARS-CoV-2 mono-reactive, and only 1 of 255 was cross-reactive with common cold coronaviruses. The study was limited by a small number of convalescent patients, and early post-infection timepoints were lacking.

Of note for this clone: Its antigen is currently not known. No base-level quality is on record; no much larger clone is a single base apart.

To identify antigen-specific CD4+ T cell clonotypes by their expansion, the ViraFEST assay first stimulated PBMC with viral peptide pools and then applied TCR sequencing. After about 10 days of culture, CD4+ T cells were isolated with the EasySep CD4+ T cell isolation kit. Each participant received two doses of an mRNA SARS-CoV-2 vaccine, either BNT162b2 or mRNA-1273. Negative nucleocapsid antibody results before and after vaccination confirmed that the healthy vaccine recipients had no prior SARS-CoV-2 infection. Approximately 2 million PBMC per well were cultured in IMDM with 5% human AB serum, 7.5 to 10 IU/ml IL-2 and gentamicin, plus 10 ug/ml peptides. Half of the culture medium was replaced with fresh IL-2-containing medium on days 3 and 7. Unless noted otherwise, every peptide stimulation condition was grown in triplicate wells. PBMC were separated from whole blood using Ficoll-Paque Plus gradient centrifugation and were then either cryopreserved at -140C or used fresh. The overlapping peptide pools covered the spike proteins of SARS-CoV-2 and of the common cold coronaviruses HCoV-NL63, HCoV-OC43 and HCoV-229E. Genomic DNA was extracted from cultured CD4+ T cells with the QIAamp micro DNA kit.

The library was generated by the immunoSEQ multiplex PCR assay. TCR beta CDR3 sequencing was performed on DNA from the cultured, isolated CD4+ T cells. The authors' analysis ran thus. Non-productive TCR sequences were discarded, and reads were trimmed to the CDR3 region, with only CDR3s of 7 or more amino acids retained. Antigen-specific clonotypes were identified with the MANAFEST web app by comparing expansion in peptide wells against reference cultures. For clones to be considered positive, expansion at FDR<0.05 versus reference and all other wells, an odds ratio above 5, and a frequency above 0.1% in two replicate wells were required. A clonotype was called cross-reactive if it was significantly expanded both in SARS-CoV-2 spike wells and in at least one common cold coronavirus spike condition. CDR3 similarity was assessed by Levenshtein distance with the stringdist R package, and unrooted trees were built with ape in R 3.6.1. TCRdb holds this immuneACCESS table with in-frame rearrangements only. Some clones are missing; in checked studies, unresolved V genes explain under half, and the rest has no known cause. From that table come the V and J calls and clone size; the DNA was used to work out D and trimming. This sample holds some 61,000 clones; 76% were observed only once. The ten largest clonotypes hold approximately 0.95% of the sample.

The cysteine opens and the phenylalanine closes a CDR3 of 16 amino acids. CDR3 DNA only is kept here, 48 bases in frame from base 1. CDR1 and CDR2, looked up from the germline V gene (reference sequence), are MNHNY and SVGAGI. V is trimmed back by 5 bases and J by 4 bases, and the junction contains 12 bases that no gene match accounts for. The chain couples TRBV6-6 to TRBJ2-5, with 8 bases matching TRBD2. This material consisted of CD4+ T cells from PBMCs cultured with HCoV-OC43 spike peptides, taken after COVID-19 vaccination. The cell subset or site label for this specimen denotes: HCoV-OC43 spike overlapping peptide pool stimulation. The sequence was obtained from a human donor who received a COVID-19 vaccine. The nucleotides read TGTGCCAGCAGTCCCCGACTAGCGAGGTCGGGAGAGACCCAGTACTTC. The translation is CASSPRLARSGETQYF.